This T cell receptor beta chain is from a study of tumor and adjacent non-tumor tissue in lung cancer. About the research overall: Patients were aged about 30 to 76, roughly 9 men and a handful of women, stage I to III. On average, productive TCRbeta reads reached a few million per sample.

Three rounds of nested PCR, following a modified ARM-PCR protocol, produced the TCRbeta library. TCRdb used MiXCR to reprocess the multiplex PCR reads, holding one entry per CDR3 protein. This table has some 80,000 distinct CDR3 sequences, roughly 72% appearing once. Sample share makes this clonotype medium-sized. This sample's RNA came from whole unsorted tissue. Sequenced: lung tumor tissue. The source of this sequence is a woman aged 40 to 50 with non-small cell lung cancer.

This CDR3 is CASSLSSTGLGSYEQYF. The CDR3 nucleotides are TGTGCCAGCAGCTTATCTTCGACAGGGTTGGGTTCCTACGAGCAGTACTTC. The chain uses TRBV11-2 and TRBJ2-7; 7 bases are shared with TRBD1. Germline-derived CDR1 and CDR2 are SGHAT and FQNNGV. With V trimmed by 2 bases and J by 1 base, 11 bases remained unmatched. The CDR3 runs to 17 residues.